The 21 T cell receptor beta chains in this list originate from one sample, sequenced in a study of blood T cell repertoires in COVID-19. The data were produced by immunoSEQ multiplex PCR, yet TCRdb's version contains in-frame clones alone and is incomplete. The sample includes 210,000 or so clones, roughly 84% of them seen just once. What was sequenced was peripheral blood. These receptors came from a man aged 40-55 years with active or convalescent COVID-19.

This chain joins TRBV7-3 and TRBJ2-3, with TRBD2 matching 12 bases. V dropped 5 bases and J dropped 5; count of bases not matched to a gene: 14. Germline V CDR1 and CDR2: SGHTA, FQGTGA. This CDR3 comprises 18 residues. The CDR3 DNA follows: TGTGCCAGCAGCCCGGGTGGGTTTTCGACTAGCGGGAGAGATACGCAGTATTTT. Protein sequence: CASSPGGFSTSGRDTQYF.

The rearrangement uses TRBV3-1 (or the pseudogene TRBV3-2) and TRBJ1-1; the D gene is possibly TRBD1 (6 bases). Deletions cut 3 bases from V and 12 bases from J, with 14 bases between. The CDR3 spans 12 residues. In germline, CDR1 is LGHDT, CDR2 YNNKEL (reference sequence). CDR3 in DNA: TGTGCCAGCAGCCACTCCCAGGGGTGGACTTTCTTT. This translates into CASSHSQGWTFF.

This clone was recorded once. The chain combines TRBV27 with TRBJ1-1; tentatively, D is TRBD1 (5 bases). CDR1 is MNHEY and CDR2 is SMNVEV in the germline V gene (reference sequence). Trimming pared 7 bases from V and 6 bases from J, leaving 18 bases between. The CDR3 sequence is 14 residues long. The CDR3 nucleotides read TGTGCCAGCACCCCCACAAGGGGCCTCGCTGAAGCTTTCTTT. Amino acid sequence: CASTPTRGLAEAFF.

There are a few counts of this clone. The chain joins TRBV7-3 to TRBJ2-7; 7 bases line up with TRBD2. The CDR3 is made up of 12 amino acids. The germline V gene encodes CDR1 SGHTA and CDR2 FQGTGA. Losses at the gene ends were 2 bases for V and 6 bases for J; bases not matched to a gene: 1. The CDR3 sequence: CASSLSGGEQYF. The CDR3 nucleotides read TGTGCCAGCAGCTTATCGGGGGGCGAGCAGTACTTC.

The rearrangement uses TRBV7-3 and TRBJ2-3; 7 bases fit TRBD2. V shed 0 bases, J shed 2 bases, and the junction held 14 bases outside the gene matches. Germline CDR1 and CDR2: SGHTA and FQGTGA. This CDR3 has 19 residues. The CDR3 coding sequence is TGTGCCAGCAGCTTAACTGGGTCGTCTGCTAGCGGATACACAGATACGCAGTATTTT. Its translation: CASSLTGSSASGYTDTQYF.

J is TRBJ2-5 and V is TRBV5-1, with 9 bases lining up with TRBD1. The germline CDR1 and CDR2 sequences are SGHRS and YFSETQ. The CDR3 contains 15 residues. Losses at the gene ends were 0 bases for V and 3 bases for J; bases not matched to a gene: 3. The chain's CDR3 is CASSLGRTGEETQYF. The DNA for the CDR3 is TGCGCCAGCAGCTTGGGGCGGACAGGGGAAGAGACCCAGTACTTC. Full variable domain (outside the CDR3, taken from reference TRBV5-1 and TRBJ2-5): KAGVTQTPRYLIKTRGQQVTLSCSPISGHRSVSWYQQTPGQGLQFLFEYFSETQRNKGNFPGRFSGRQFSNSRSEMNVSTLELGDSALYLCASSLGRTGEETQYFGPGTRLLVL.

The chain is built from TRBV28 and TRBJ1-6; D is uncertain. Looked up from germline, CDR1 is MDHEN and CDR2 is SYDVKM. The CDR3 covers 16 residues. The V gene lost 4 bases and the J gene lost 0 bases, with 10 bases spanning the gap. CDR3: CASSSSRSSYNSPLHF. CDR3 bases: TGTGCCAGCAGTTCGTCTAGGAGCTCCTATAATTCACCCCTCCACTTT. Combining the CDR3 with reference TRBV28 and TRBJ1-6 gives the whole variable domain DVKVTQSSRYLVKRTGEKVFLECVQDMDHENMFWYRQDPGLGLRLIYFSYDVKMKEKGDIPEGYSVSREKKERFSLILESASTNQTSMYLCASSSSRSSYNSPLHFGNGTRLTVT.

The rearrangement uses TRBV28 and TRBJ1-3; maybe TRBD1 (6 bases). The CDR3 has 12 residues. Germline V gives CDR1 MDHEN, CDR2 SYDVKM. CDR3 bases: TGTCAGCAGGGGCACTCTGGAAACACCATATATTTT. This sequence encodes CQQGHSGNTIYF.

The chain combines TRBV5-1 with TRBJ2-5; perhaps TRBD1 as D (6 bases). The length of the CDR3 is 15 residues. CDR1 and CDR2 from the germline V gene are SGHRS and YFSETQ. The V end lost 1 base, the J end lost 5 bases, and 15 bases lay between the germline ends. The CDR3 region has the DNA TGCGCCAGCAGCTTGATCCCAGGGGTCCATGAGACCCAGTACTTC. Amino acids: CASSLIPGVHETQYF. The full variable domain, completed using reference TRBV5-1 and TRBJ2-5, is KAGVTQTPRYLIKTRGQQVTLSCSPISGHRSVSWYQQTPGQGLQFLFEYFSETQRNKGNFPGRFSGRQFSNSRSEMNVSTLELGDSALYLCASSLIPGVHETQYFGPGTRLLVL.

The table lists this clone with a few counts. CDR3 nucleotides: TGTGCCAGCAGTTTTCGGGTAAATCAGCCCCAGCATTTT. The encoded protein is CASSFRVNQPQHF. The chain combines TRBV28 with TRBJ1-5, with D uncertain. V gave up 3 bases and J gave up 4 bases, with 7 bases separating them. Germline V lookup: CDR1 MDHEN, CDR2 SYDVKM. The CDR3 has 13 residues. Variable domain in full (rest from reference TRBV28 and TRBJ1-5): DVKVTQSSRYLVKRTGEKVFLECVQDMDHENMFWYRQDPGLGLRLIYFSYDVKMKEKGDIPEGYSVSREKKERFSLILESASTNQTSMYLCASSFRVNQPQHFGDGTRLSIL.

The chain joins TRBV6-5 to TRBJ1-4; D remains ambiguous. CDR1 and CDR2 (germline): MNHEY, SVGAGI. The CDR3 spans 16 residues. V shed 4 bases and J shed 0 bases, with 12 bases lying between them. Here the CDR3 reads CASSFLGVSTNEKLFF. The CDR3 DNA reads as TGTGCCAGCAGTTTCCTCGGGGTCTCAACTAATGAAAAACTGTTTTTT.

This CDR3 is CASSHGMNTEAFF. In DNA, the CDR3 is TGTGCCAGTAGTCACGGGATGAACACTGAAGCTTTCTTT. The chain is built from TRBV19 and TRBJ1-1; no firm D call. CDR3 length: 13 amino acids. The V end was cut by 5 bases, the J end by 0 bases, with 7 bases between. CDR1 LNHDA and CDR2 SQIVND come from the germline V gene (reference sequence).

The V and J genes are TRBV27 and TRBJ1-1; perhaps TRBD1 as D (6 bases). V dropped 2 bases and J dropped 4 bases, with 17 bases sitting between them. In germline, CDR1 is MNHEY, CDR2 SMNVEV (reference sequence). The CDR3 has 16 amino acids. Written as DNA, the CDR3 is TGTGCCAGCAGTTTAGTGGCAGGGGAGAGGAGCACTGAAGCTTTCTTT. It is translated as CASSLVAGERSTEAFF.

The rearrangement uses TRBV12-3 or TRBV12-4 and TRBJ1-3; D is unresolved. V lost 3 bases, J lost 8 bases, and 11 bases lay in between. The CDR3 runs to 13 residues. The CDR3 reads CASSLVQLYTIYF. The CDR3 DNA reads as TGTGCCAGCAGTTTGGTACAATTGTACACCATATATTTT.

V gene TRBV11-2 combines with J gene TRBJ1-2; 9 bases line up with TRBD1. V lost 3 bases and J lost 0; bases outside the gene matches: 8. Germline V gene data show CDR1 as SGHAT and CDR2 as FQNNGV. The CDR3 is 17 residues long. CDR3 sequence reads: CASSFEQGAYTNYGYTF. The CDR3 nucleotides read TGTGCCAGCAGCTTCGAACAGGGGGCTTATACTAACTATGGCTACACCTTC.

The chain links TRBV5-4 to TRBJ2-2; 7 bases match TRBD2. Germline CDR1 SGHNT, CDR2 YYREEE (reference sequence). This CDR3 is built from 15 residues. The J segment lost 5 bases and the V segment lost 5 bases, leaving 9 bases of the junction unmatched. As DNA, the CDR3 is TGTGCCAGCAGAACAACTTTCGGGGGGACCGGGGAGCTGTTTTTT. Amino acid sequence: CASRTTFGGTGELFF.

The gene calls are TRBV10-3 and TRBJ1-4; TRBD1 agrees at 8 bases. V shed 6 bases and J 0 bases; nucleotides not matched to a gene: 3. The CDR3 has 15 residues. From germline, CDR1 is ENHRY and CDR2 SYGVKD. CDR3: CAIRGTGTTNEKLFF. The DNA of the CDR3 is TGTGCCATCAGGGGGACAGGAACAACTAATGAAAAACTGTTTTTT.

The chain's CDR3 is CASSLGFATGRHEQYF. CDR3 nucleotides: TGTGCCAGCAGCTTAGGCTTCGCAACAGGGAGACACGAGCAGTACTTC. The chain has TRBV13 and TRBJ2-7; weak D call: TRBD1 (6 bases). V lost 0 bases, J lost 5 bases, and 17 bases lay in between. From germline, CDR1 is PRHDT and CDR2 FYEKMQ (reference sequence). The CDR3 consists of 16 residues. Complete variable domain (other parts from reference TRBV13 and TRBJ2-7): AAGVIQSPRHLIKEKRETATLKCYPIPRHDTVYWYQQGPGQDPQFLISFYEKMQSDKGSIPDRFSAQQFSDYHSELNMSSLELGDSALYFCASSLGFATGRHEQYFGPGTRLTVT.

The table lists this clone with a count of one. CDR3 DNA sequence: TGTGCCAGCAGTTTATTAAAAAGGGGACAGGGCGCCAATGAGCAGTTCTTC. Translation: CASSLLKRGQGANEQFF. The chain recombines TRBV28 with TRBJ2-1, with 9 bases that match TRBD1. The germline CDR1 and CDR2 sequences are MDHEN and SYDVKM. With V trimmed by 1 base and J by 6 bases, 10 bases remained unmatched. The CDR3 contains 17 residues.

The chain has TRBV30 and TRBJ1-3; D remains unclear. Germline-derived CDR1 and CDR2 are GTSNPN and SVGIG (reference sequence). V lost 5 bases and J 0 bases, leaving 17 bases between the germline ends. This CDR3 has 16 residues. CDR3 sequence (DNA): TGTGCCTGGCAATACCGCCAACTAAGCTCTGGAAACACCATATATTTT. Translation: CAWQYRQLSSGNTIYF.

CDR3 DNA sequence: TGTGCCAGCAGTTTATTTGGACTAGCGGGAGGAGGGTCAGATACGCAGTATTTT. Its protein is CASSLFGLAGGGSDTQYF. This rearrangement joins TRBV28 to TRBJ2-3; 14 bases agree with TRBD2. Trimming took 1 base from V and 4 from J; bases not matched to a gene: 7. CDR1 is MDHEN and CDR2 is SYDVKM in the germline V gene. The CDR3 contains 18 residues.